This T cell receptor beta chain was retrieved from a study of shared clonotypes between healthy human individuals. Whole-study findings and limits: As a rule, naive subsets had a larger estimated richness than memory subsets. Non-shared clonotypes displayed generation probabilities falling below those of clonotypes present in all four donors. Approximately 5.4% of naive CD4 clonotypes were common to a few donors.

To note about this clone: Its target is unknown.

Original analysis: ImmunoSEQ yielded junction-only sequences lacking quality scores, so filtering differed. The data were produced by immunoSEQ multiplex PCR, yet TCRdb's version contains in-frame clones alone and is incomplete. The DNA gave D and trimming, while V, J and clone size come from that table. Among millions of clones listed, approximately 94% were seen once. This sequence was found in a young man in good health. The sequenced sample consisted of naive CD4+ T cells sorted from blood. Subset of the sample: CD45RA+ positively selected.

The CDR3 DNA is TGCGCCAGCAGCCCAGGGTCTACCGGCCAAGAGACCCAGTACTTC. Encoded protein: CASSPGSTGQETQYF. V usage is TRBV5-1 and J usage is TRBJ2-5; D might be TRBD1 (5 bases). CDR1 is SGHRS, CDR2 YFSETQ, per germline. Trimming pared 4 bases from V and 1 base from J, leaving 14 bases between. This CDR3 comprises 15 residues.